The clone carrying this T cell receptor beta chain has just a few counts. The sequencing template was cDNA reverse transcribed from extracted RNA. Repertoires were generated with immunoSEQ multiplex PCR, while TCRdb's copy carries only in-frame clones and drops some. The repertoire includes over 250,000 clones, 60% of them detected once, and 0.8% to 1% sits in the top ten. V dropped 2 bases and J dropped 7 bases, with 14 bases sitting between them. Germline CDR1 is MNHEY and CDR2 is SVGAGI. This CDR3 has 15 amino acids. Treatment specified: oral pan-JAK inhibitor, 5-10 mg twice daily. These data belong to a study of CD8+ T cells in alopecia areata. Background on the study: Patients received oral tofacitinib, 5 to 10 mg twice daily, for moderate-to-severe alopecia areata.

The chain employs TRBV6-5 and TRBJ1-4, with a tentative D call TRBD1 (5 bases). The input for sequencing was CD4+ T cells sorted from blood, taken around week 54, from a patient treated with tofacitinib. The source of this sequence is a human donor with alopecia areata. This chain's CDR3 is CASSYRPGGGEKLFF. CDR3 bases: TGTGCCAGCAGTTACCGACCGGGGGGAGGTGAAAAACTGTTTTTT.